The 14 T cell receptor beta chains below come from one sample, sequenced in a study of T cells expressing NK-cell markers. From its re-call of the 5' RACE reads, TCRdb lists each CDR3 protein once, without DNA. The sample's table shows under 200,000 distinct CDR3 sequences. Sequenced: blood T cells: a sorted CD56 or NKG2C T cell subset, CD4+ or CD8+ T cells, or bulk PBMC T cells (not recorded which). These receptor sequences come from a woman aged 18 to 69 in good health.

The V and J genes are TRBV12-3 or TRBV12-4 and TRBJ1-1. The CDR3 contains 13 residues. The CDR3 sequence is CASRSAEWTEAFF.

The rearrangement links TRBV5-1 to TRBJ1-1; TCRdb picks TRBD1, but there is no DNA to check that call. Germline assignment: CDR1 SGHRS and CDR2 YFSETQ. The CDR3 spans 16 residues. CDR3 sequence reads: CASSHFPGGGGLEAFF.

This CDR3 is CASSYSVQAYGYTF. The chain joins TRBV6-5 to TRBJ1-2. This CDR3 is built from 14 residues. Germline-derived CDR1 and CDR2 are MNHEY and SVGAGI.

The chain carries TRBV9 and TRBJ2-1; TCRdb selects TRBD1, and the lack of DNA leaves this call unchecked. The CDR3 has 14 residues. In germline, CDR1 is SGDLS, CDR2 YYNGEE. The CDR3 is CASSAGTGVNEQFF.

This chain links TRBV9 with TRBJ2-2; TCRdb gives TRBD2 as the D gene, but with no DNA this cannot be confirmed. The germline CDR1 and CDR2 sequences are SGDLS and YYNGEE. The CDR3 is 17 residues long. CDR3 amino acids: CASSVTSGRADTGELFF.

This chain links TRBV24-1 with TRBJ2-1; TCRdb designates TRBD1, a call that cannot be tested without DNA. The CDR3 sequence is 17 residues long. CDR1 is KGHDR and CDR2 is SFDVKD in the germline V gene. The CDR3 loop is CATSEGGLASSYNEQFF.

The chain links TRBV7-9 to TRBJ2-3; as DNA is missing, the TRBD1 call by TCRdb cannot be tested. The CDR3 has 17 residues. The germline CDR1 and CDR2 sequences are SEHNR and FQNEAQ (reference sequence). The CDR3 region is CASSSWTGSGRTDTQYF.

V and J are TRBV5-1 and TRBJ1-2. The CDR3 is 15 residues long. CDR1 is SGHRS and CDR2 is YFSETQ in the germline V gene. The CDR3 protein is CASSLRRPMNYGYTF.

The chain couples TRBV5-1 to TRBJ1-6. The CDR3 covers 14 residues. Germline V CDR1 and CDR2: SGHRS, YFSETQ. The CDR3: CASSVSSYNSPLHF.

The rearrangement joins TRBV6-1 to TRBJ1-2. This CDR3 is 15 amino acids long. Germline-derived CDR1 and CDR2 are MNHNS and SASEGT. The CDR3 is CASSEDPLANYGYTF.

The V call is TRBV12-3 or TRBV12-4, the J call TRBJ2-1; TCRdb indicates TRBD2, and absent DNA this call remains unverified. The CDR3 runs 14 residues. CDR3 loop: CASSSRRGNNEQFF.

The V gene is TRBV12-3 or TRBV12-4, the J gene TRBJ2-7; the TCRdb call, TRBD1, lacks DNA for checking. The CDR3 runs 13 residues. The CDR3: CASSLGPSYEQYF.

The rearrangement links TRBV20-1 to TRBJ2-7; absent DNA, TCRdb's TRBD2 call cannot be checked. The germline V gene encodes CDR1 DFQATT and CDR2 SNEGSKA (reference sequence). The CDR3 spans 14 residues. The CDR3 is CSATSGRAGYEQYF.

The V call is TRBV20-1, the J call TRBJ2-7. The CDR3 has 15 residues. Germline CDR1 and CDR2: DFQATT and SNEGSKA (reference sequence). The CDR3 here is CSARGRNTQFYEQYF.